Shown below are 13 T cell receptor beta chains from a single sample sequenced in a study of T cells expressing NK-cell markers (dated by TCRdb to 2019 to 2021). The method was 5' RACE. Sequenced on an Illumina HiSeq 2000. One entry per CDR3 protein sequence results from the TCRdb reprocessing of the reads, with DNA left out. The table for this sample lists hundreds of thousands of distinct CDR3 sequences. The ten largest clones represent around 5.2% of the sample. Source material: blood T cells: a sorted CD56 or NKG2C T cell subset, CD4+ or CD8+ T cells, or bulk PBMC T cells (not recorded which). The receptors were gathered from a man between 18 and 69 years old in good health.

This chain uses TRBV7-2 with TRBJ2-2; the D gene TCRdb calls, TRBD2, cannot be checked with no DNA. This CDR3 has 14 residues. Germline CDR1 SGHTA, CDR2 FQGNSA. CDR3 sequence reads: CASNRDSHTGELFF. Full variable domain (rest looked up from reference TRBV7-2 and TRBJ2-2): GAGVSQSPSNKVTEKGKDVELRCDPISGHTALYWYRQSLGQGLEFLIYFQGNSAPDKSGLPSDRFSAERTGGSVSTLTIQRTQQEDSAVYLCASNRDSHTGELFFGEGSRLTVL.

The chain combines TRBV3-1 with TRBJ2-1. Germline CDR1 is LGHDT and CDR2 is YNNKEL (reference sequence). The CDR3 loop spans 13 amino acids. CDR3 residues: CASSQNSGNEQFF.

This chain joins TRBV7-9 and TRBJ2-5. The V gene's germline CDR1 is SEHNR and CDR2 FQNEAQ (reference sequence). The CDR3 consists of 14 residues. This CDR3 is CASHLPGPKETQYF.

This chain joins TRBV7-2 and TRBJ2-1; without DNA, the TCRdb call of TRBD2 cannot be checked. This CDR3 has 18 residues. Looked up from germline, CDR1 is SGHTA and CDR2 is FQGNSA. CDR3 protein: CASSLKLGGLAGSDEQFF.

The rearrangement links TRBV18 to TRBJ1-5. The germline V gene has CDR1 KGHSH and CDR2 LQKENI. This CDR3 has 14 residues. CDR3 sequence: CASSDNYSNQPQHF.

The rearrangement joins TRBV7-9 to TRBJ1-6. CDR3 size: 13 residues. Germline CDR1 SEHNR, CDR2 FQNEAQ (reference sequence). CDR3 sequence: CASSWEGGSPLHF.

This chain connects TRBV25-1 to TRBJ1-2. Per the germline V gene, CDR1 is MGHDK and CDR2 is SYGVNS. The CDR3 runs 12 residues. CDR3 amino acids: CASSEGVSGYTF.

The chain is built from TRBV12-3 or TRBV12-4 and TRBJ2-7; there is no DNA to check the TCRdb D call of TRBD1. The CDR3 runs 15 residues. The CDR3 here is CASTLPGTGVHEQYF.

CDR3 residues: CAIRGGTGETQYF. The chain couples TRBV10-3 to TRBJ2-5; lacking DNA, the TRBD1 call made by TCRdb goes unchecked. The CDR3 has 13 amino acids. Germline V gene lookup returns CDR1 ENHRY and CDR2 SYGVKD.

The chain couples TRBV7-8 to TRBJ1-5. The CDR3 totals 14 residues. Germline assignment: CDR1 SGHVS and CDR2 FQNEAQ. This chain's CDR3 is CASSLVGSNQPQHF.

The V and J genes are TRBV10-3 and TRBJ1-5; absent DNA, TCRdb's TRBD1 call cannot be checked. Germline values: CDR1 ENHRY, CDR2 SYGVKD. The CDR3 contains 15 residues. The CDR3 here is CAISVGTAPYQPQHF.

V usage is TRBV7-2 and J usage is TRBJ2-1. The CDR3 runs 13 residues. Per germline, CDR1 SGHTA and CDR2 FQGNSA. The CDR3 is CASSIQSYNEQFF.

The V and J genes are TRBV2 and TRBJ2-5; the TCRdb call, TRBD1, lacks DNA for checking. CDR1 is SNHLY, CDR2 FYNNEI, per germline. The CDR3 is 15 residues long. The CDR3 spells CASSEKTGFVETQYF.